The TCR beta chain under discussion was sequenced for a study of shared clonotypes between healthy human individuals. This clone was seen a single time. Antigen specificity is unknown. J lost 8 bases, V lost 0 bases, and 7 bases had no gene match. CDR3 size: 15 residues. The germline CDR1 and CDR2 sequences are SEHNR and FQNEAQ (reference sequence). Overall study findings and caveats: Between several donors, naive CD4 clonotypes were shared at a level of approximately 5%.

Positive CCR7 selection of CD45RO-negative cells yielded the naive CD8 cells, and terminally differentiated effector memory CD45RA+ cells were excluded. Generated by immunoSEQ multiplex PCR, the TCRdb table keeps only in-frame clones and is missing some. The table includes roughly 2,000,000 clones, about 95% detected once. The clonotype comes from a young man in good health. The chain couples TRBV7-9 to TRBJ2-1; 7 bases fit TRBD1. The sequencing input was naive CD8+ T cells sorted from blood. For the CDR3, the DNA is TGTGCCAGCAGCTTAGCGGCAGGGGGTCTATATGAGCAGTTCTTC. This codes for CASSLAAGGLYEQFF.